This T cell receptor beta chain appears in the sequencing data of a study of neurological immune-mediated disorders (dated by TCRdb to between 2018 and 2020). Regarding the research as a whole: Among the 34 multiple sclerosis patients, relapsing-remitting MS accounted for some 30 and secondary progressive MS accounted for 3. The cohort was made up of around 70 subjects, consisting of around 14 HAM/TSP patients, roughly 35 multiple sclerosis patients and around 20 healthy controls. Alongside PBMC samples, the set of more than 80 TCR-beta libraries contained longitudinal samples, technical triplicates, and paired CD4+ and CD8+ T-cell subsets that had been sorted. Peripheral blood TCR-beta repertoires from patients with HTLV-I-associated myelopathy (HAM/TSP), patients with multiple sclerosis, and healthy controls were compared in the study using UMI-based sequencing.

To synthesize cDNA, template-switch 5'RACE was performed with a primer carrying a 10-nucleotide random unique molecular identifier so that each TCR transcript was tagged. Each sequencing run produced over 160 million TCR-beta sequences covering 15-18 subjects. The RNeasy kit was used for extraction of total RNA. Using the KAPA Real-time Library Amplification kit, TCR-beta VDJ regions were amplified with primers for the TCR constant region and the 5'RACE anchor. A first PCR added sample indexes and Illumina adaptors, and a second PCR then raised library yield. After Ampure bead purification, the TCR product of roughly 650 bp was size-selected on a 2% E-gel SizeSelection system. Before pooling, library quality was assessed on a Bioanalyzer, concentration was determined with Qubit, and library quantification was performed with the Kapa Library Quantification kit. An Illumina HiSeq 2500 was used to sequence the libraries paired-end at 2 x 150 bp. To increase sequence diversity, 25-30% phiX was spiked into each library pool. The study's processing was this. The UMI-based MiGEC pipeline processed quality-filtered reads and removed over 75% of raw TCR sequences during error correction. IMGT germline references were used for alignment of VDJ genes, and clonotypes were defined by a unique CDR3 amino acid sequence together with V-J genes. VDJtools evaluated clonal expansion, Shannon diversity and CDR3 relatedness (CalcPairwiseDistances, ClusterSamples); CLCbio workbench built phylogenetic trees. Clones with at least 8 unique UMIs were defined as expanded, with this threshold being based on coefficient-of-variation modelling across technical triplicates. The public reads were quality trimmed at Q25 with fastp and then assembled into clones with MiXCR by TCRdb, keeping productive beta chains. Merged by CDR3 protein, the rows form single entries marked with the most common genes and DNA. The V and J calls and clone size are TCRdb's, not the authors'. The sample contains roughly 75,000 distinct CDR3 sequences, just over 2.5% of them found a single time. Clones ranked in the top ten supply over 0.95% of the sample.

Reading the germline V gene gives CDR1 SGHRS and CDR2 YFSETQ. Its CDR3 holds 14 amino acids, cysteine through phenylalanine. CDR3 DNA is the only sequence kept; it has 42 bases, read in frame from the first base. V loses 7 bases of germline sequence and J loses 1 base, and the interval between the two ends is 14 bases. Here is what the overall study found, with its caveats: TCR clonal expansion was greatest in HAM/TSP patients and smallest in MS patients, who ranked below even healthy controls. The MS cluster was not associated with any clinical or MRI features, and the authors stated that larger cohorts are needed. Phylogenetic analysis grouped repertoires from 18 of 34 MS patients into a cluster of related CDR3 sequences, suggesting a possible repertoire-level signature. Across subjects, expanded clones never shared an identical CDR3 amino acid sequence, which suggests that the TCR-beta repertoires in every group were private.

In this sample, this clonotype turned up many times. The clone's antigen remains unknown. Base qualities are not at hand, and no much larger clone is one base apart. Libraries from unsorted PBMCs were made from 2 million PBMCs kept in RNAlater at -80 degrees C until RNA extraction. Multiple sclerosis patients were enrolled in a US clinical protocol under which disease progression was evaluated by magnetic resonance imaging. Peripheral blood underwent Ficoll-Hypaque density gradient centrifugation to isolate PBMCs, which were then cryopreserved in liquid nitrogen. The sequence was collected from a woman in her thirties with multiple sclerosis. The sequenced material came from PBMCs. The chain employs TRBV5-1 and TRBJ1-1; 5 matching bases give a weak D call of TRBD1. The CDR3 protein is CASGDGPQNTEAFF. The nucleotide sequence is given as TGCGCCAGCGGGGACGGACCCCAGAACACTGAAGCTTTCTTT.